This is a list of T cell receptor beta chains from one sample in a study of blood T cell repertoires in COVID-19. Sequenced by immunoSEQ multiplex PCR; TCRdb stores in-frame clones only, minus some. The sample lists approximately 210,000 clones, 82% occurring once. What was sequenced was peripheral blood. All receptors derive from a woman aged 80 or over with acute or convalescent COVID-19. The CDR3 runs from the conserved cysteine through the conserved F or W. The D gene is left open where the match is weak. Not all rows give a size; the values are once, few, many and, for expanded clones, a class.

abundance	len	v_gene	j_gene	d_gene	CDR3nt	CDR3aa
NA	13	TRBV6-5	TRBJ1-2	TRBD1	TGTGCCAGCATCAGACAGGGACCTGAAGGCTACACCTTC	CASIRQGPEGYTF
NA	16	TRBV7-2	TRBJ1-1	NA	TGTGCCAGCAGCTTAGCGTGGGGACTCATGAACACTGAAGCTTTCTTT	CASSLAWGLMNTEAFF
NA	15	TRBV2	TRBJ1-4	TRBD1	TGTGCCAGCAGTCCTATGGGACAGGGGATCGAAAAACTGTTTTTT	CASSPMGQGIEKLFF
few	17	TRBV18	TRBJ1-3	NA	TGTGCCAGCTCACCACTCCCAGGGTCGAGCTCTGGAAACACCATATATTTT	CASSPLPGSSSGNTIYF
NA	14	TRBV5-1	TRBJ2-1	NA	TGCGCCAGCAGCTTAGTCGGGGGAGTTAATGAGCAGTTCTTC	CASSLVGGVNEQFF
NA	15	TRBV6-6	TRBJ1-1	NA	TGTGCCAGCAGTTACCCGTTCCTCGGGGACACTGAAGCTTTCTTT	CASSYPFLGDTEAFF
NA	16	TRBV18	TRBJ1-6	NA	TGTGCCAGCTCACCACGGCAGGGTGGCACCTGGTCACCCCTCCACTTT	CASSPRQGGTWSPLHF
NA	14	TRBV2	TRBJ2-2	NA	TGTGCCAGCACCCCCGGTCTGAACACCGGGGAGCTGTTTTTT	CASTPGLNTGELFF
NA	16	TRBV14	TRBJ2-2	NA	TGTGCCAGCAGCACAGGGACACCAAGGGGAACCGGGGAGCTGTTTTTT	CASSTGTPRGTGELFF
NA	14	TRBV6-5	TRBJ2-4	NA	TGTGCCAGCAGTCGCGGGGTGGGAGAAAACATTCAGTACTTC	CASSRGVGENIQYF
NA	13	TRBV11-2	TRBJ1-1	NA	TGTGCCAGCAGCTTAGCGGGGATCAGAGAAGCTTTCTTT	CASSLAGIREAFF
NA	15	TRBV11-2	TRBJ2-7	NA	TGTGCCAGCAGCTTAGGGGCAACAGCTTTCTACGAGCAGTACTTC	CASSLGATAFYEQYF
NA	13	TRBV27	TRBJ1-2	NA	TGTGCCAGCAGTTGGAGGGGCAGCTATGGCTACACCTTC	CASSWRGSYGYTF
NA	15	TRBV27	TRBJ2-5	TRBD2	TGTGCCAGCAGTCCGGGGGGAGTTACACAAGAGACCCAGTACTTC	CASSPGGVTQETQYF
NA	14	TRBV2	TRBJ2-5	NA	TGTGCCAGCAGTGAAGGGTCAGGGGTAGAGACCCAGTACTTC	CASSEGSGVETQYF
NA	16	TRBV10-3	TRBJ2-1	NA	TGTGCCATCAGCCTGCTGACTCTGCCTCCCTACAATGAGCAGTTCTTC	CAISLLTLPPYNEQFF
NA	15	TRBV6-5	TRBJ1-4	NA	TGTGCCAGCAGTTACTCGCAGGGGCAGGGCGAAAAACTGTTTTTT	CASSYSQGQGEKLFF
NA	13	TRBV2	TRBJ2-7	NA	TGTGCCAGCAGTGAAGCGCAGGTCTACGAGCAGTACTTC	CASSEAQVYEQYF
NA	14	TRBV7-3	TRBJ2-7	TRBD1	TGTGCCAGCAGCTCAGGGGGACAGCACTACGAGCAGTACTTC	CASSSGGQHYEQYF
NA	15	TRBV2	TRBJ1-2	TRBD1	TGTGCCAGCGGATTACCGGGACAGGGTGGCGATGGCTACACCTTC	CASGLPGQGGDGYTF
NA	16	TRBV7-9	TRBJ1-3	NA	TGTGCCAGCAGCTTTACAGGGCAAAGCTCTGGAAACACCATATATTTT	CASSFTGQSSGNTIYF
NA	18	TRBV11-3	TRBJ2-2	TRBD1	TGTGCCAGCAGCCAACTTGGAGGGACAGGGGAAAGGGCCGGGGAGCTGTTTTTT	CASSQLGGTGERAGELFF
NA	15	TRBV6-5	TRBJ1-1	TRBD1	TGTGCCAGCAGTTATGCGAGGGACAGGGAAGGTGGGGCTTTCTTT	CASSYARDREGGAFF
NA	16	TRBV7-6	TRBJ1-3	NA	TGTGCCAGCAGCCCGGGACAATCCAGCTCTGGAAACACCATATATTTT	CASSPGQSSSGNTIYF
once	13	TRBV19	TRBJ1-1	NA	TGTGCCAGTAGTGCTACAGGGTACACTGAAGCTTTCTTT	CASSATGYTEAFF
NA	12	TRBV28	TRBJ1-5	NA	TGTGCCAGCGGCGGGGACTATCAGCCCCAGCATTTT	CASGGDYQPQHF
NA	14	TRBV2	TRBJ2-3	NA	TGTGCCAGCAGTGAAGAGAGTTACTCAGATACGCAGTATTTT	CASSEESYSDTQYF
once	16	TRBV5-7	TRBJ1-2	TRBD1	TGTGCCAGCAGCTTTCTCACCGGGACAGCCAACTATGGCTACACCTTC	CASSFLTGTANYGYTF
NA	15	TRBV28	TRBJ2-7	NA	TGTGCCAGCCTAAGGGGGGGCCTAGTCTTCTACGAGCAGTACTTC	CASLRGGLVFYEQYF
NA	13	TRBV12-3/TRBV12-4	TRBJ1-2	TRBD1	TGTGCCAGCAGTTTACAGAGGGGGCATGGCTACACCTTC	CASSLQRGHGYTF
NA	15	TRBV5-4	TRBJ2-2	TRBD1	TGTGCCAGCAGCTGGCGGGACAGGGGCCCCGGGGAGCTGTTTTTT	CASSWRDRGPGELFF
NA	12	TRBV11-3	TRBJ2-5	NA	TGTGCCAGCAGCTTTCGCGGGGAGACCCAGTACTTC	CASSFRGETQYF
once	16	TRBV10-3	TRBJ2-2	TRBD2	TGTGCCATCAGCCCTAGCGGGGGCTTGAACACCGGGGAGCTGTTTTTT	CAISPSGGLNTGELFF